Presented here are 20 T cell receptor beta chains from one specimen sequenced in a study of regulatory T cells in long-lasting Graves disease. The time point here: newly diagnosed GD, antithyroid drugs for less than 3 months. Preparation of the TCR library used RNA extracted from PBMCs. To make TCR beta libraries, researchers used iRepertoire HTBI primers and Arm-PCR of CDR3 regions. Each CDR3 protein gets one entry after TCRdb re-called the multiplex PCR reads with MiXCR. This sample has about 530,000 distinct CDR3 sequences; roughly a sixth occur once, and the top ten carry around 25%. The same sample was also used in a study of T cells in Graves' hyperthyroidism and ophthalmopathy.

The material was peripheral blood mononuclear cells (PBMCs), obtained at new diagnosis, from a patient treated with antithyroid drugs. The receptor source for this set is a woman aged 35-65 years with Graves disease.

J is TRBJ2-5 and V is TRBV5-5; 7 bases align to TRBD2. Germline V lookup: CDR1 SGHKS, CDR2 YYEKEE (reference sequence). With 3 bases clipped from V and 0 bases from J, the junction kept 11 bases outside the gene matches. CDR3 length: 17 residues. This CDR3 reads CASSWSAGATYQETQYF. The CDR3 bases are TGTGCCAGCAGCTGGAGCGCGGGAGCTACCTACCAAGAGACCCAGTACTTC.

J is TRBJ2-1 and V is TRBV7-8, with a possible D match to TRBD2 (6 bases). The CDR3 extends over 16 amino acids. Germline assignment: CDR1 SGHVS and CDR2 FQNEAQ. V gave up 4 bases and J gave up 10 bases, with 23 bases separating them. CDR3 amino acids: CASSSAEGWTIGEQFF. In nucleotides, the CDR3 is TGTGCCAGCAGCTCGGCGGAGGGCTGGACAATAGGAGAGCAGTTCTTC. Full variable domain (rest looked up from reference TRBV7-8 and TRBJ2-1): GAGVSQSPRYKVAKRGQDVALRCDPISGHVSLFWYQQALGQGPEFLTYFQNEAQLDKSGLPSDRFFAERPEGSVSTLKIQRTQQEDSAVYLCASSSAEGWTIGEQFFGPGTRLTVL.

This clonotype has a handful of counts. This sequence joins TRBV3-1 and TRBJ1-1, with a possible D match to TRBD1 (5 bases). CDR3 size: 13 residues. The germline V gene has CDR1 LGHDT and CDR2 YNNKEL (reference sequence). The V end lost 5 bases, the J end lost 7 bases, and 14 bases lay between the germline ends. The CDR3 is CASSYGTGYEAFF. The CDR3 coding sequence is TGTGCCAGCAGCTACGGTACAGGCTATGAAGCTTTCTTT.

At least ten counts were recorded for this clonotype. V and J are TRBV6-1 and TRBJ1-1; the D gene is possibly TRBD1 (5 bases). This CDR3 comprises 13 residues. Trimming took 8 bases from V and 0 from J, leaving 10 bases between them. Germline V gives CDR1 MNHNS, CDR2 SASEGT. The CDR3 nucleotides are TGTGCCAGCCTTTCCAGGGTGAACACTGAAGCTTTCTTT. It encodes CASLSRVNTEAFF.

This chain connects TRBV2 to TRBJ2-1, with D possibly being TRBD1 (6 bases). The DNA end favors TRBJ2-5, so the J call may be wrong. The CDR3 is made up of 15 amino acids. Germline lookup yields CDR1 SNHLY and CDR2 FYNNEI. CDR3 bases: TGTGCCAGCAGGAAAATACAGGGAATAGGAGAGACCCAGTACTTC. Amino acids: CASRKIQGIGETQYF.

This clonotype was seen at least ten times. The chain carries TRBV6-4 and TRBJ1-1; the D is unclear. The CDR3 runs to 14 residues. Germline-derived CDR1 and CDR2 are MRHNA and SNTAGT. V was clipped by 2 bases and J by 10 bases, with 17 bases between them. CDR3 coding DNA: TGTGCCAGCAGTGACGGTCCAATTGGTCATCCAGCTTTCTTT. This encodes CASSDGPIGHPAFF.

Many counts were recorded for this clonotype. The gene calls are TRBV11-2 and TRBJ2-1, with TRBD2 matching 10 bases. CDR3 length: 15 residues. Trimming took 2 bases from V and 4 from J; bases not matched to a gene: 2. The germline V gene encodes CDR1 SGHAT and CDR2 FQNNGV. CDR3 in amino acids: CASSLKTSGYNEQFF. The CDR3, as DNA: TGTGCCAGCAGCTTAAAGACTAGCGGGTACAATGAGCAGTTCTTC.

The chain uses TRBV4-1 and TRBJ1-1, with D hard to call. V was clipped by 4 bases and J by 1 base, with 10 bases between them. The CDR3 consists of 14 residues. Germline CDR1 MGHRA, CDR2 YSYEKL. The CDR3 spells CASSPTPTNTEAFF. In DNA, the CDR3 is TGCGCCAGCAGCCCCACGCCTACGAACACTGAAGCTTTCTTT.

The rearrangement links TRBV5-1 to TRBJ2-3, with 11 bases identical to TRBD2. V lost 3 bases to trimming and J lost 5 bases; unmatched junction nucleotides: 11. The V gene's germline CDR1 is SGHRS and CDR2 YFSETQ. This CDR3 region has 17 residues. CDR3 amino acids: CASSSYASGGSGDTQYF. CDR3 nucleotides: TGCGCCAGCAGCTCCTACGCTAGCGGGGGGTCGGGAGATACGCAGTATTTT.

The table lists this clonotype with a few counts. V usage is TRBV5-4 and J usage is TRBJ2-7, with TRBD1 matching over 7 bases. Germline V gives CDR1 SGHNT, CDR2 YYREEE (reference sequence). V dropped 4 bases and J dropped 4; count of bases not matched to a gene: 8. The CDR3 covers 14 residues. This CDR3 reads CASSRDSGQYEQYF. The CDR3 DNA reads TGTGCCAGCAGCCGGGACAGCGGCCAATACGAGCAGTACTTC.

At least ten counts were recorded for this clonotype. The chain employs TRBV9 and TRBJ1-3, with D perhaps matching TRBD1 (6 bases). V lost 2 bases and J 0 bases, leaving 9 bases between the germline ends. This CDR3 is 15 amino acids long. The germline gives CDR1 SGDLS, CDR2 YYNGEE. CDR3 region: CASSVTGSSGNTIYF. DNA of the CDR3: TGTGCCAGCAGCGTTACAGGGAGCTCTGGAAACACCATATATTTT.

Many counts were recorded for this clonotype. The chain recombines TRBV20-1 with TRBJ1-1, with 8 bases fitting TRBD1. Per germline, CDR1 DFQATT and CDR2 SNEGSKA (reference sequence). Germline trimming cut 0 bases from V and 7 bases from J; bases unmatched to any gene: 10. This CDR3 comprises 15 residues. CDR3 in DNA: TGCAGTGCTAGAGATCAGGCCAGGGGGCTGGTTGAAGCTTTCTTT. Its protein product is CSARDQARGLVEAFF.

The V gene is TRBV20-1, the J gene TRBJ2-5; D is ambiguous. The CDR3 runs 15 residues. Germline V gene lookup returns CDR1 DFQATT and CDR2 SNEGSKA (reference sequence). V lost 1 base, J lost 2 bases, and 14 bases lay in between. Here the CDR3 reads CSARALGGTQETQYF. CDR3 DNA sequence: TGCAGTGCTAGAGCCCTGGGCGGCACGCAAGAGACCCAGTACTTC.

The rearrangement joins TRBV30 to TRBJ1-2; 7 nucleotides align to TRBD1. V trimming: 2 bases; J trimming: 7 bases; junction bases outside the gene matches: 7. The CDR3 contains 13 residues. Per germline, CDR1 GTSNPN and CDR2 SVGIG (reference sequence). The CDR3 reads CAWSIDRDSGYTF. CDR3 coding DNA: TGTGCCTGGAGTATCGACAGGGACTCTGGCTACACCTTC.

The DNA of the CDR3 is TGTGCCAGCAGTGAATTCGACGGACGGCCCCAGCATTTT. This encodes CASSEFDGRPQHF. The V call is TRBV6-1, the J call TRBJ1-5; D not certain. With 2 bases removed from V and 9 bases from J, the gap between germline ends came to 11 bases. The germline V gene encodes CDR1 MNHNS and CDR2 SASEGT. This CDR3 is built from 13 residues.

In this sample, this clonotype turned up many times. This chain joins TRBV6-5 and TRBJ2-3; D not resolved. Germline assignment: CDR1 MNHEY and CDR2 SVGAGI. The CDR3 is 13 amino acids. V gave up 3 bases and J gave up 2 bases, with 6 bases separating them. CDR3 residues: CASSYEATDTQYF. In DNA, the CDR3 is TGTGCCAGCAGTTATGAAGCCACAGATACGCAGTATTTT.

With regard to this clonotype: Given a much more abundant clone one base away, this may be a read error. V gene TRBV20-1 combines with J gene TRBJ2-1, with 11 bases lining up with TRBD2. The CDR3 covers 15 residues. The V gene's germline CDR1 is DFQATT and CDR2 SNEGSKA (reference sequence). The CDR3 here is CNARGLAGGQNEQFF. CDR3 DNA sequence: TGCAATGCTAGGGGCTTAGCGGGGGGGCAGAATGAGCAGTTCTTC.

Remarks on this clonotype: This may arise from a read error, as a much more abundant clone is one base away. CDR3 coding DNA: TGTGCCAGCAGTGAGGGTGGATGGGGAAAACTGTTTTTT. It codes for CASSEGGWGKLFF. This chain connects TRBV2 to TRBJ1-4, with D hard to call. Germline V gene data show CDR1 as SNHLY and CDR2 as FYNNEI. The CDR3 has 13 residues. V was pared by 3 bases and J by 10 bases, with 12 bases between.

This clonotype has a count of ten or more. This chain links TRBV7-6 with TRBJ1-2; 9 nucleotides line up with TRBD1. Per germline, CDR1 SGHVS and CDR2 FNYEAQ. The CDR3 covers 15 residues. J was trimmed by 2 bases and V by 5 bases; bases with no gene match: 6. The CDR3 spells CASSPGQGMNYGYTF. DNA for the CDR3: TGTGCCAGCAGCCCGGGACAGGGTATGAACTATGGCTACACCTTC. Full variable domain (missing parts from reference TRBV7-6 and TRBJ1-2): GAGVSQSPRYKVTKRGQDVALRCDPISGHVSLYWYRQALGQGPEFLTYFNYEAQQDKSGLPNDRFSAERPEGSISTLTIQRTEQRDSAMYRCASSPGQGMNYGYTFGSGTRLTVV.

Notes on this clonotype: This likely reflects a read error, since a far larger clone is one base away. The rearrangement links TRBV3-1 to TRBJ2-5; maybe TRBD2 (6 bases). CDR1 is LGHDT, CDR2 YNNKEL, per germline (reference sequence). This CDR3 comprises 15 residues. Trimming pared 4 bases from V and 11 bases from J, leaving 23 bases between. Here the CDR3 DNA reads TGTGCCAGCAGCCGGGGCGGGGATGCCTACAATGAGCAGTACTTC. Translated, it gives CASSRGGDAYNEQYF.